This note documents a single T cell receptor beta chain sequence. Its antigen is currently unknown. The CDR3 runs 13 residues. Deletions cut 3 bases from V and 2 bases from J, with 8 bases between. TCRdb independently ran MiXCR on the 5' RACE reads; one entry per CDR3 protein. The sample comprises hundreds of thousands of distinct CDR3 sequences, about 20% of which are singletons, and roughly 13% rests with the top ten. In every case, the donor was a healthy Caucasian. The data are from a study of identical twins. Study-wide findings and caveats: The authors drew conclusions from cross-sectional statistical analysis rather than following the same donors.

The same data also went into a second study, on T cells expressing NK-cell markers. That publication notes: A range of about 1.0-7.5% of CD8+ T cells consisted of dominant NKG2C+ clonotypes in a handful of donors. Nothing established the HCMV specificity of expanded NKG2C+ T cell clones.

The receptor was isolated from a woman aged 18-30 years in good health. V is TRBV12-3 or TRBV12-4 and J is TRBJ2-7; no clear D. Sequencing was done on a sample of PBMCs. CDR3 sequence (DNA): TGTGCCAGCAGTTTTTCCTGGGCCTACGAGCAGTACTTC. It yields the protein CASSFSWAYEQYF.